A single T cell receptor (beta chain) is shown here with its context. The entry originates in a study of Ad26.COV2.S vaccination and SARS-CoV-2 variants. Generated by immunoSEQ multiplex PCR, the TCRdb table keeps only in-frame clones and is missing some. The sample lists approximately 360,000 clones, about 83% occurring once. Noted treatment: about 20 received Ad26.COV2.S at low or high dose, single or two shots; 5 received placebo; per-sample allocation not given. It was on day 63 after the first vaccine or placebo injection that samples were taken. The donor was a Boston adult aged 18-55 years. The CDR3 has 16 amino acids. V lost 4 bases to trimming and J lost 0 bases; unmatched junction nucleotides: 5. The germline V gene has CDR1 LNHNV and CDR2 YYDKDF (reference sequence).

This TCR came from a person between 18 and 60 years old who received the Ad26.COV2.S COVID-19 vaccine or a placebo. The chain employs TRBV15 and TRBJ2-1, with 8 bases identical to TRBD1. Sequenced here: peripheral blood, sampled in a trial of Ad26.COV2.S vaccine versus placebo. The DNA of the CDR3 is TGTGCCACCAGCATAGAAGGGACAGGCTCCTACAATGAGCAGTTCTTC. Translation: CATSIEGTGSYNEQFF. Looking up the rest from reference TRBV15 and TRBJ2-1 gives the full variable domain: DAMVIQNPRYQVTQFGKPVTLSCSQTLNHNVMYWYQQKSSQAPKLLFHYYDKDFNNEADTPDNFQSRRPNTSFCFLDIRSPGLGDTAMYLCATSIEGTGSYNEQFFGPGTRLTVL.